This TCR beta chain was sequenced during a study of blood T cell repertoires in COVID-19 (dated by TCRdb to the early 2020s). For the study in its entirety: The collaborator samples originated in the United States, Italy and Spain and spanned the acute and convalescent phases of COVID-19. The material from the prospective study consisted of cDNA or gDNA derived from T cells, B-cell-depleted T cells, or PBMCs. Deeply sampled blood TCRbeta repertoires from subjects exposed to, actively infected with, or recovered from COVID-19 were included in the dataset. The repertoires were released in a freely available public database meant as a resource for research on the immune response to SARS-CoV-2. Samples were obtained from the ongoing ImmuneRACE study (first 160 participants) and from about 1,300 subjects provided by 6 global collaborators. A de-identified subject ID, COVID-19 status, age in years and sex were almost always included in the sample metadata. Where HLA class I and class II types were available, the types were taken from metadata supplied by the sample provider, not from assay-based typing.

TCRbeta CDR3 regions were amplified from genomic DNA by means of the immunoSEQ Assay, a bias-controlled multiplex PCR. From the authors' description of their analysis: The number of nucleated cells in each sample was estimated from the amplification of reference gene primers within the assay. Sequence reads were collapsed and filtered to measure the absolute abundance of every unique TCRbeta CDR3 rearrangement. For each sample, productive Simpson clonality was calculated by taking the square root of Simpson's diversity index across productive rearrangements. TCRdb took over this immuneACCESS table, retaining in-frame rearrangements with V and J assigned. Such tables are incomplete; in checked studies, under half of the missing clones stem from an unresolved V gene, and the remainder is unexplained. V and J calls and clone size are given by that table; D and trimming were obtained from the DNA. The sample table holds some 190,000 clones, of which around 82% were seen once. Together, the top ten hold roughly 17% of the sample.

Participants in the prospective study were aged roughly 18 to 89 years, lived in 20 to 25 United States geographic areas, and enrolled through a virtual design. To assign participants to cohorts, the prospective study relied on clinical history that participants themselves reported in a screening survey and a study questionnaire. In the prospective study, mobile phlebotomists collected whole blood, serum and a nasopharyngeal or oropharyngeal swab from each participant. Participants in the prospective study had the option to provide additional blood draws and questionnaires over a roughly 2-month period. Before DNA extraction, blood samples from the prospective study were shipped at room temperature or frozen. V was cut back by 4 bases and J by 1 base, leaving a gap of 13 bases between them. Including cysteine and phenylalanine, the CDR3 has 15 amino acids. The DNA shown is the 45-base CDR3, in frame from base 1. Sequences SNHLY (CDR1) and FYNNEI (CDR2) are obtained from the germline V gene.

Here is what the overall study found, with its caveats: How much clinical and demographic metadata was included differed by source and by participant, and the metadata was provided uncurated.

A word on this clone: Its antigen is currently not known. Base quality data are lacking; no much larger clone is found one base away.

The sequenced sample consisted of PBMCs or T cells enriched from blood (not recorded which). The chain links TRBV2 with TRBJ1-2; TRBD1 could be the D gene, as 5 bases match. This sequence was found in a woman aged 45-65 years with acute COVID-19. The DNA sequence is TGTGCCAGCAGTGTCGAGACCCAGGGTAACTATGGCTACACCTTC. Its coded protein is CASSVETQGNYGYTF. With all but the CDR3 taken from the reference TRBV2 and TRBJ1-2 genes, the full variable domain is: EPEVTQTPSHQVTQMGQEVILRCVPISNHLYFYWYRQILGQKVEFLVSFYNNEISEKSEIFDDQFSVERPDGSNFTLKIRSTKLEDSAMYFCASSVETQGNYGYTFGSGTRLTVV.